Presented here are 5 T cell receptor beta chains from one specimen sequenced in a study of T cells in Graves' hyperthyroidism and ophthalmopathy. The source material, RNA transcripts, was used to amplify TCR beta CDR3 regions. With the HTBI primer set, the TCR CDR3 went through a first round of RT-PCR. TCRdb passed the multiplex PCR reads through MiXCR, listing each CDR3 protein once. This table holds about 520,000 distinct CDR3 sequences, less than 25% found once. The specimen was blood. The receptors stem from a young woman with Graves' ophthalmopathy.

In its sample, this clonotype was seen many times. The V call is TRBV6-2 or TRBV6-3, the J call TRBJ1-1; TRBD1 matches 7 bases. The V and J ends lost 6 bases and 0 bases, in that order; junction bases with no gene match: 10. From germline, CDR1 is MNHEY and CDR2 SVGEGT. The CDR3 contains 16 residues. CDR3 sequence: CASSPDRRPLNTEAFF. The CDR3 DNA sequence: TGTGCCAGCAGCCCGGACAGGAGGCCCTTGAACACTGAAGCTTTCTTT.

The chain couples TRBV12-3 or TRBV12-4 to TRBJ2-7, with TRBD1 as a possible D gene (5 bases). This CDR3 is 12 amino acids long. V gave up 5 bases and J gave up 7 bases, with 12 bases separating them. In nucleotides, the CDR3 is TGTGCCAGCAGTCGATCAGGGTATGAGCAGTACTTC. As protein: CASSRSGYEQYF.

The table lists this clonotype with many counts. This chain joins TRBV20-1 and TRBJ2-7; 7 bases agree with TRBD1. Germline values: CDR1 DFQATT, CDR2 SNEGSKA (reference sequence). The V segment lost 4 bases and the J segment 3 bases; nucleotides outside the gene matches: 9. The CDR3 runs to 14 residues. The CDR3 bases are TGCAGTGCTAACCTATTCCGGGACAGCTACGAGCAGTACTTC. Residues: CSANLFRDSYEQYF.

This clonotype was detected only a few times. The chain combines TRBV9 with TRBJ2-7; D is undetermined. With 4 bases removed from V and 3 bases from J, the gap between germline ends came to 14 bases. Germline values: CDR1 SGDLS, CDR2 YYNGEE. This CDR3 has 14 residues. The CDR3, as DNA: TGTGCCAGCAGCCCTGGAGTGGCCGGCTACGAGCAGTACTTC. Translation: CASSPGVAGYEQYF.

There are many counts of this clonotype. The chain employs TRBV27 and TRBJ1-5; D unresolved. The CDR3 totals 14 residues. Germline-derived CDR1 and CDR2 are MNHEY and SMNVEV (reference sequence). The V end lost 6 bases, the J end lost 0 bases, and 9 bases lay between the germline ends. This CDR3 is CASRQIYSNQPQHF. DNA of the CDR3: TGTGCCAGCAGGCAAATTTATAGCAATCAGCCCCAGCATTTT.